The subject of this entry is one TCR beta chain. Authors' methods: Estimates of nucleated cell counts were drawn from the amplification of reference gene primers. Generated by immunoSEQ multiplex PCR, the TCRdb table keeps only in-frame clones and is missing some. D and trimming were read from the DNA, whereas the V and J calls and clone size are those reported in that table. The sample includes about 230,000 clones, roughly 80% of them seen just once. The entry originates in a study of blood T cell repertoires in COVID-19. Across the whole study: Acute and convalescent COVID-19 samples came from the United States, Italy and Spain. The cDNA or gDNA used as material had been derived from T cells, B-cell-depleted T cells, or PBMCs.

The CDR3 extends over 16 amino acids. Trimming cost V 0 bases and J 3 bases, with 14 bases left between them. Germline loops: CDR1 SGDLS, CDR2 YYNGEE. Sample: peripheral blood. The chain carries TRBV9 and TRBJ2-3; possible D gene TRBD2, 5 bases. The clonotype comes from a woman of 80 years or more with acute or convalescent COVID-19. In DNA form, the CDR3 reads TGTGCCAGCAGCGTAGACGAGACCCCGGGGACAGATACGCAGTATTTT. Amino acids: CASSVDETPGTDTQYF.